The entry below gives a single TCR beta chain sequence along with its context. Its binding antigen is unknown. The sample holds no much larger clone one base away, and base qualities are not on file. This sample is part of a study of OX40 agonist ivuxolimab in advanced cancers. About the study as a whole: Ivuxolimab was a fully human IgG2 agonistic monoclonal antibody targeting the costimulatory receptor OX40 (CD134). Intravenous ivuxolimab was administered to patients every 2 weeks at six dose levels: 0.01, 0.1, 0.3, 1.5, 3 and 10 mg/kg. Of the approximately 54 patients in dose escalation, approximately 20 had hepatocellular carcinoma, roughly 15 had melanoma, 9 had renal cell carcinoma and 9 had head and neck cancer. In the dose-escalation cohort, around four fifths of patients were male, and the mean age was approximately 64 years, with a range of roughly 23 to 85. Prior anti-PD-1, anti-PD-L1 or anti-CTLA-4 therapy was permitted, and approximately 42% of dose-escalation patients had received checkpoint inhibitors. Partial responses were achieved by three dose-escalation patients, of whom one had hepatocellular carcinoma and two had cutaneous melanoma. Peripheral TCRbeta sequencing was intended to test whether TCR sequence diversity was altered and clonal T-cell expansion was caused by ivuxolimab. The paper covers the monotherapy dose-escalation part of the phase I ivuxolimab trial, which included N ≈ 50 patients. The paper as a whole reports these results and caveats: Clonal expansion of both CD4+ and CD8+ blood T cells was observed from baseline to week 6 at doses 0.1 to 3.0 mg/kg. The antigen specificity of the clonally expanded peripheral T cells was not determined. After ivuxolimab, more expanded clones were found on average in CD8+ T cells than in CD4+ T cells. In partial responders in the 0.1-3.0 mg/kg groups, normalized peripheral clonal expansion was found to be among the lowest, especially among CD8+ T cells. Low levels of normalized T-cell clonal expansion were also seen in some nonresponding patients.

The trial excluded patients who had a history of autoimmune disease or were on systemic immunosuppression. Peripheral blood for TCR sequencing was collected from all dose cohorts at baseline, on cycle 4 day 1, and on cycle 7 day 1. Samples came from an open-label, multicenter, first-in-human phase I dose-escalation trial of ivuxolimab. Adults with locally advanced or metastatic melanoma, renal cell carcinoma, hepatocellular carcinoma or head and neck squamous cell carcinoma were enrolled in the trial. Before TCR sequencing, CD4+ and CD8+ T cells were separately sorted from peripheral blood. Genomic DNA was isolated from the sorted cells so that the TCRbeta CDR3 region could be sequenced. The immunoSEQ Assay was used to sequence the TCRbeta CDR3 regions. TCRdb retrieved this table from immuneACCESS and kept in-frame rearrangements only. Not all clones are present; in checked studies, unresolved V genes account for under half, and no reason is known for the remainder. Here the sample has 35,000 to 55,000 clones; just under 95% occur a single time. Jointly, the top ten make up 9.5% to 12% of the sample.

Ends trimmed: V by 3 bases, J by 6 bases; bases unmatched to a gene: 0. The germline V gene supplies CDR1 SGHVS and CDR2 FNYEAQ. From its cysteine to its phenylalanine, the CDR3 spans 14 amino acids. Of all the DNA, just the CDR3 is kept, 42 bases in frame from base 1. Here the chain combines TRBV7-6 and TRBJ2-1; 12 bases in between match TRBD2. The TCR originated in an adult with an advanced solid tumor such as melanoma, head and neck, liver or kidney cancer. This specimen was CD4+ or CD8+ T cells sorted from blood, taken in a trial of the OX40 agonist ivuxolimab. CDR3 loop: CASSLTSGGNEQFF. The nucleotides read TGTGCCAGCAGCTTGACTAGCGGGGGCAATGAGCAGTTCTTC.